This entry lists 16 T cell receptor beta chains sequenced from one sample in a study of neurological immune-mediated disorders. Via MiXCR, TCRdb re-called the 5' RACE reads, giving one row per CDR3 protein. The profile shows 75,000 to 90,000 distinct CDR3 sequences, about a tenth of them singletons. The sample consisted of PBMCs. The origin of the receptors is a man aged 35-49 years in good health.

Ten or more counts support this clonotype. The chain recombines TRBV3-1 with TRBJ2-7, with a tentative D call TRBD1 (6 bases). The CDR3 spans 13 residues. V was cut by 6 bases and J by 0 bases, with 9 bases left in between. CDR1 is LGHDT, CDR2 YNNKEL, per germline (reference sequence). CDR3 sequence reads: CASRRGSSYEQYF. CDR3 DNA: TGTGCCAGCAGGAGGGGGAGCTCCTACGAGCAGTACTTC.

This clonotype appeared many times. This chain uses TRBV6-5 with TRBJ2-3; 14 bases match TRBD2. The V gene end was trimmed by 2 bases and the J gene end by 2 bases; junction bases not matched to a gene: 12. CDR3 length equals 20 residues. The germline V gene encodes CDR1 MNHEY and CDR2 SVGAGI. CDR3 in amino acids: CASSYGLAGGRGGHTDTQYF. The CDR3 bases are TGTGCCAGCAGTTACGGACTAGCGGGAGGCCGGGGGGGGCACACAGATACGCAGTATTTT.

This clonotype was seen ten or more times. The chain uses TRBV9 and TRBJ1-1; the D gene is possibly TRBD1 (5 bases). V was trimmed by 0 bases and J by 0 bases, leaving 9 bases between them. The CDR3 consists of 15 residues. Germline V gene data show CDR1 as SGDLS and CDR2 as YYNGEE. The CDR3: CASSVGGSMNTEAFF. CDR3 DNA sequence: TGTGCCAGCAGCGTAGGGGGGAGTATGAACACTGAAGCTTTCTTT.

This clonotype has at least ten counts. V usage is TRBV5-1 and J usage is TRBJ2-7; 14 bases fit TRBD2. The CDR3 covers 15 residues. Germline V gene data show CDR1 as SGHRS and CDR2 as YFSETQ. V dropped 4 bases and J dropped 2; count of bases not matched to a gene: 2. The CDR3 reads CASSAGLAGAYEQYF. The CDR3, as DNA: TGCGCCAGCAGCGCGGGACTAGCGGGAGCCTACGAGCAGTACTTC.

This clonotype came up many times. The chain has TRBV20-1 and TRBJ2-1, with TRBD2 matching over 7 bases. J gave up 4 bases and V 6 bases, and 12 bases lay outside the gene matches. The germline gives CDR1 DFQATT, CDR2 SNEGSKA (reference sequence). The CDR3 is 15 amino acids. CDR3 bases: TGCAGTGCCACAAGACTAGCTGCTACGTACAATGAGCAGTTCTTC. This translates into CSATRLAATYNEQFF.

This clonotype appeared a few times. The J gene is TRBJ2-3, the V gene TRBV12-3 or TRBV12-4; 9 bases fit TRBD2. V dropped 5 bases and J dropped 0; count of bases not matched to a gene: 15. The length of the CDR3 is 19 residues. CDR3 amino acids: CASSGWTSDLLTSTDTQYF. For the CDR3, the DNA is TGTGCCAGCAGTGGCTGGACTAGCGACCTCTTAACTAGCACAGATACGCAGTATTTT.

At least ten counts were recorded for this clonotype. The chain couples TRBV6-5 to TRBJ2-3; 10 bases match TRBD2. Germline V gene data show CDR1 as MNHEY and CDR2 as SVGAGI. The J segment lost 8 bases and the V segment lost 0 bases, leaving 8 bases of the junction unmatched. This CDR3 region has 16 residues. The CDR3 here is CASSYSTSGRGGTQYF. The CDR3 DNA is TGTGCCAGCAGTTACTCTACCAGCGGGAGGGGGGGTACGCAGTATTTT.

V and J are TRBV12-3 or TRBV12-4 and TRBJ1-1, with 7 bases that match TRBD1. The V and J ends lost 3 bases and 10 bases, in that order; junction bases with no gene match: 5. This CDR3 has 12 residues. CDR3 bases: TGTGCCAGCAGTTTGATCCAGGGGGGAGCTTTCTTT. The encoded protein is CASSLIQGGAFF.

This clonotype was seen many times. This rearrangement joins TRBV5-1 to TRBJ2-5; D call uncertain. Germline V gene data show CDR1 as SGHRS and CDR2 as YFSETQ. Trimming took off 0 bases at V and 4 bases at J, with 4 bases between the two ends. The CDR3 is made up of 12 amino acids. CDR3: CASSLVGETQYF. CDR3 nucleotide sequence: TGCGCCAGCAGCTTGGTCGGAGAGACCCAGTACTTC.

This clonotype was counted at least ten times. J is TRBJ2-7 and V is TRBV28; a weak D match, TRBD1 (8 bases). This CDR3 is built from 18 residues. V gave up 8 bases and J gave up 4 bases, with 30 bases separating them. CDR1 is MDHEN, CDR2 SYDVKM, per germline. The CDR3 loop reads CASPPGAGGGGFLYEQYF. In DNA form, the CDR3 reads TGTGCCAGCCCCCCAGGGGCAGGGGGCGGGGGTTTTCTTTACGAGCAGTACTTC.

The chain links TRBV18 to TRBJ1-3; the D is unclear. Looked up from germline, CDR1 is KGHSH and CDR2 is LQKENI. The length of the CDR3 is 16 residues. The V and J ends lost 3 bases and 0 bases respectively, with 12 bases between them. The CDR3 reads CASSPPDGSSGNTIYF. In DNA, the CDR3 is TGTGCCAGCTCACCCCCGGACGGGAGCTCTGGAAACACCATATATTTT.

As for this clonotype: Just one base apart from a much larger clone, this may be a read error. The chain recombines TRBV3-1 with TRBJ1-1; D possibly corresponds to TRBD1 (5 bases). The length of the CDR3 is 13 residues. V dropped 1 base and J dropped 7 bases, with 10 bases sitting between them. In germline, CDR1 is LGHDT, CDR2 YNNKEL (reference sequence). Written as DNA, the CDR3 is TGTGCCAGCAGCCAAGTCAGGGATTATGAAGCTTTCTTT. This translates into CASSQVRDYEAFF.

This clonotype appeared many times. V is TRBV7-7 and J is TRBJ2-5, with 7 nucleotides matching TRBD1. Germline V gene lookup returns CDR1 SSHAT and CDR2 FNYEAQ (reference sequence). The CDR3 covers 12 residues. V dropped 8 bases and J dropped 3; count of bases not matched to a gene: 3. CDR3 bases: TGTGCCAGCGAGGGGGCCGAAGAGACCCAGTACTTC. Translated: CASEGAEETQYF.

This clonotype occurred many times. The rearrangement uses TRBV29-1 and TRBJ2-3, with 7 bases fitting TRBD1. Germline V gene data show CDR1 as SQVTM and CDR2 as ANQGSEA. This CDR3 region has 14 residues. The ends lost 3 bases at V and 2 bases at J; junction bases unmatched: 5. The CDR3 protein is CSVDRQGNTDTQYF. In DNA, the CDR3 is TGCAGCGTTGATCGACAGGGAAACACAGATACGCAGTATTTT.

This clonotype was seen ten or more times. In DNA form, the CDR3 reads TGTGCCAGCAGCGCGGAACCTACAGGGAGCCTTGGCTACACCTTC. It translates to CASSAEPTGSLGYTF. V gene TRBV9 combines with J gene TRBJ1-2; possible D gene TRBD1, 6 bases. V lost 3 bases, J lost 7 bases, and 19 bases lay in between. In germline, CDR1 is SGDLS, CDR2 YYNGEE. This CDR3 is 15 amino acids long.

This clonotype occurred many times. The chain carries TRBV7-3 and TRBJ1-1, with D hard to call. With 5 bases removed from V and 1 base from J, the gap between germline ends came to 8 bases. This CDR3 has 13 residues. Germline V gene data show CDR1 as SGHTA and CDR2 as FQGTGA. CDR3 DNA sequence: TGTGCCAGCAGCCCCAGCCCGAACACTGAAGCTTTCTTT. It encodes CASSPSPNTEAFF. Supplemented by reference TRBV7-3 and TRBJ1-1, the full variable domain reads GAGVSQTPSNKVTEKGKYVELRCDPISGHTALYWYRQSLGQGPEFLIYFQGTGAADDSGLPNDRFFAVRPEGSVSTLKIQRTERGDSAVYLCASSPSPNTEAFFGQGTRLTVV.